The present entry profiles one T cell receptor (beta chain) with its context. The data belong to a study of control samples from healthy donors and cancer patients. The table came from immunoSEQ multiplex PCR; TCRdb's copy has only in-frame clones and leaves some out. The table records about 230,000 clones, over 75% of them present only once. The source material was PBMCs. This sequence originates from a woman aged 55-75 years with lung cancer.

The CDR3 reads CIPGGLETQYF. Here the CDR3 DNA reads TGCATTCCAGGGGGTCTTGAGACCCAGTACTTC. The chain employs TRBV20-1 and TRBJ2-5; 7 bases agree with TRBD1. Per the germline V gene, CDR1 is DFQATT and CDR2 is SNEGSKA (reference sequence). The CDR3 extends over 11 amino acids.